This TCR beta chain was profiled in a study of cytomegalovirus exposure and HLA in healthy donors. There are 13 residues in the CDR3. Germline-derived CDR1 and CDR2 are SQVTM and ANQGSEA. Trimming stripped 7 bases from V and 0 bases from J, with 10 bases between. PCR employed 60 Vbeta and 13 Jbeta primers. Libraries were prepared by immunoSEQ multiplex PCR; TCRdb keeps only in-frame clonotypes and omits some of them. Here the sample spans around 170,000 clones, around 76% being singletons. Overall study findings and caveats: Analysis performed later showed TCR beta chains linked to HLA being more clonally expanded than equally common others. In an earlier analysis, about 87% or about 30%: the productive usage of most TCR beta V segments. Highly shared sequence variants in one cluster were likely a sequencing artifact.

Of note for this clone: Its antigen is not known.

This sequence joins TRBV29-1 and TRBJ2-1; D is undetermined. This clonotype was obtained from a man in his forties or fifties in good health and CMV-seronegative. Sequences were obtained from PBMCs. The CDR3 sequence: CSGSRSSYNEQFF. CDR3 in DNA: TGCAGCGGATCGCGGAGCTCCTACAATGAGCAGTTCTTC.